A selection of T cell receptor beta chains follows, all from one sample in a study of T cell responses to AZD1222 COVID-19 vaccine. Sequencing was performed with immunoSEQ multiplex PCR; in TCRdb, only in-frame clones are kept and a portion is missing. The table shows around 130,000 clones, with nearly 90% occurring only once. Sequenced here: peripheral blood, sampled 28 days after the second AZD1222 dose. Receptors originate from an adult who received the AZD1222 COVID-19 vaccine. Both conserved end residues are part of each CDR3. A D gene is named only where the DNA matches it firmly. The size of a clone is reported for some rows only, either as once, few or many, or as a class for expanded clones.

CDR3nt	CDR3aa	j_gene	v_gene	d_gene	abundance	len
TGCAGCGGGGCGGGGGGCACTGAAGCTTTCTTT	CSGAGGTEAFF	TRBJ1-1	TRBV29-1	NA	NA	11
TGCGCCAGCGGACACCGACTAGAAGATACGCAGTATTTT	CASGHRLEDTQYF	TRBJ2-3	TRBV5-1	NA	NA	13
TGTGCCAGCATCCCCGAAGGACTAGCGGGATACAATGAGCAGTTCTTC	CASIPEGLAGYNEQFF	TRBJ2-1	TRBV6-2/TRBV6-3	TRBD2	once	16
TGTGCCACCAGTGATTCCCGGACAGGGGACACCGGGGAGCTGTTTTTT	CATSDSRTGDTGELFF	TRBJ2-2	TRBV24-1	TRBD1	NA	16
TGCGCCAGCAAAGAACAGGGGGTCGGAAACACCATATATTTT	CASKEQGVGNTIYF	TRBJ1-3	TRBV23-1	TRBD1	NA	14
TGTGCCAGCAGCTTGGAAACGACTGGCTACACCTTC	CASSLETTGYTF	TRBJ1-2	TRBV5-8	NA	NA	12
TGTGCCAGCAGCAGGCGTAGACTAGCGAATGTAAATGAGCAGTTCTTC	CASSRRRLANVNEQFF	TRBJ2-1	TRBV7-8	TRBD2	once	16
TGTGCCAGCAGTGAAGACTGGAACACCGGGGAGCTGTTTTTT	CASSEDWNTGELFF	TRBJ2-2	TRBV6-4	NA	NA	14
TGTGCCAGCAGCTTATTATTGGGTATTGGCTACACCTTC	CASSLLLGIGYTF	TRBJ1-2	TRBV11-2	NA	NA	13
TGCGCCAGCAGCTTGTCTGTGCCCACAGGGGGCGGTGAGACCCAGTACTTC	CASSLSVPTGGGETQYF	TRBJ2-5	TRBV5-1	TRBD1	few	17
TGTGCCAGCAGCCCACAGGGGGGGAGCCAGCCCCAGCATTTT	CASSPQGGSQPQHF	TRBJ1-5	TRBV3-1/TRBV3-2	TRBD1	NA	14
TGTGCCAGCAGGGAATACCGGGACAGGGATACTGAAGCTTTCTTT	CASREYRDRDTEAFF	TRBJ1-1	TRBV7-2	TRBD1	NA	15
TGTGCCACAGGACTAGCGGGGAACGCCGGGGAGCTGTTTTTT	CATGLAGNAGELFF	TRBJ2-2	TRBV7-2	TRBD2	few	14
TGCAGCGCCAGAGACTCCCCAGGGGTGGCTTTCTTT	CSARDSPGVAFF	TRBJ1-1	TRBV29-1	NA	once	12
TGTGCCAGCAGCTTGGCAGTCGGGACAGATAATAGCTACACCTTC	CASSLAVGTDNSYTF	TRBJ1-2	TRBV5-4	TRBD1	NA	15
TGTGCCAGCAGCTTAGTGACAGGGGGAGCAAAACTGTTTTTT	CASSLVTGGAKLFF	TRBJ1-4	TRBV7-9	TRBD1	NA	14
TGCGCCAGCAGCTTGGTACACGGCGGGGACACTGAAGCTTTCTTT	CASSLVHGGDTEAFF	TRBJ1-1	TRBV5-1	NA	NA	15
TGTGCCAGCAGCTTAGATGTGGCGCTCGCGGGAGAGCAGTACTTC	CASSLDVALAGEQYF	TRBJ2-7	TRBV11-2	NA	NA	15
TGTGCCAGCAGCGCCAGGGGCCGCGGGGGGAGTGGCTACACCTTC	CASSARGRGGSGYTF	TRBJ1-2	TRBV5-6	NA	NA	15
TGTGCCAGCAGCTTAATGTCGGGGGGAAGAAGCTATGGCTACACCTTC	CASSLMSGGRSYGYTF	TRBJ1-2	TRBV7-8	NA	NA	16
TGTGCCAGCAGCACCCACCCAGCCTTGACAGATTTGAACACTGAAGCTTTCTTT	CASSTHPALTDLNTEAFF	TRBJ1-1	TRBV14	NA	NA	18
TGTGCCAGCAGTTCAGGGTTTAACTATGGCTACACCTTC	CASSSGFNYGYTF	TRBJ1-2	TRBV2	NA	NA	13
TGTGCCTGGAGTGTTCACGCTGGGGCCAACGTCCTGACTTTC	CAWSVHAGANVLTF	TRBJ2-6	TRBV30	NA	NA	14
TGTGCCAGCAGCGTCACAGGGGCGGACACCGGGGAGCTGTTTTTT	CASSVTGADTGELFF	TRBJ2-2	TRBV9	TRBD1	NA	15
TGCGCCAGCAGCCAAGTCATCGGGGCAGGCGAGCAGTACTTC	CASSQVIGAGEQYF	TRBJ2-7	TRBV4-1	NA	few	14
TGTGCCAGCAAAGAAGGGAGCTCCTACAATGAGCAGTTCTTC	CASKEGSSYNEQFF	TRBJ2-1	TRBV27	NA	NA	14
TGTGCCAGTAGTATCGGACGACAGTATAATTCACCCCTCCACTTT	CASSIGRQYNSPLHF	TRBJ1-6	TRBV19	NA	once	15
TGTGCCAGCAGCCACCCCAACTCGAACACTGAAGCTTTCTTT	CASSHPNSNTEAFF	TRBJ1-1	TRBV4-2	NA	NA	14
TGCGCCAGCAGCTTGGACCTTGGGATTCATTCACCCCTCCACTTT	CASSLDLGIHSPLHF	TRBJ1-6	TRBV5-1	NA	NA	15
TGTGCCAGCAGCGCTCTGGCGGGGGGGCCCCGGGATACGCAGTATTTT	CASSALAGGPRDTQYF	TRBJ2-3	TRBV6-4	TRBD2	NA	16
TGTGCCAGTACCACCGATTGGGGACAGTCCTACGAGCAGTACTTC	CASTTDWGQSYEQYF	TRBJ2-7	TRBV18	TRBD1	NA	15
TGTGCCAGCACCACAGGGGTTGGGGGTTCGGACAATGAGCAGTTCTTC	CASTTGVGGSDNEQFF	TRBJ2-1	TRBV7-9	TRBD1	NA	16
TGTGCCAGCAGCTTCCGGACAGGGAAGGATTCACCCCTCCACTTT	CASSFRTGKDSPLHF	TRBJ1-6	TRBV9	TRBD1	once	15
TGTGCCAGCAGCCGCGGTGCGGGACTAGCCGCCACAGATACGCAGTATTTT	CASSRGAGLAATDTQYF	TRBJ2-3	TRBV4-2	TRBD2	NA	17
TGTGCCAGCAGTTTCTCAGGGAATGGCTACACCTTC	CASSFSGNGYTF	TRBJ1-2	TRBV27	NA	NA	12
TGCAGCGTTGAAAGCCCGCAGGGCACAGATACGCAGTATTTT	CSVESPQGTDTQYF	TRBJ2-3	TRBV29-1	NA	NA	14
TGTGCCAGCAGCCTCCCCCTGGAGCTCACTGAAGCTTTCTTT	CASSLPLELTEAFF	TRBJ1-1	TRBV7-9	NA	NA	14
TGTGCCACCACAGATAACTATGGCTACACCTTC	CATTDNYGYTF	TRBJ1-2	TRBV12-3/TRBV12-4	NA	NA	11
TGTGCCAGCAGCTTCCGGCGGACTAATGAAAAACTGTTTTTT	CASSFRRTNEKLFF	TRBJ1-4	TRBV7-4	NA	NA	14
TGTGCCAGCAGTGCCTACGGACAGGGGAACACTGAAGCTTTCTTT	CASSAYGQGNTEAFF	TRBJ1-1	TRBV2	TRBD1	NA	15
TGCAGTGCTAGTCGAGCGGGGGACCACAATGAGCAGTTCTTC	CSASRAGDHNEQFF	TRBJ2-1	TRBV20-1	TRBD2	NA	14
TGTGCCAGCAGATTGGGGGGTCGGGAGACCCAGTACTTC	CASRLGGRETQYF	TRBJ2-5	TRBV12-3/TRBV12-4	NA	NA	13
TGTGCCAGCAGTTACGGGACAGGGACGTACAATGAGCAGTTCTTC	CASSYGTGTYNEQFF	TRBJ2-1	TRBV6-5	TRBD1	NA	15
TGTGCCAGCAGCTTAGAGCCGGGAAACACCATATATTTT	CASSLEPGNTIYF	TRBJ1-3	TRBV7-8	NA	NA	13
TGTGCCAGCAGCCCTGGACAGGGGAGGCCAGGGGAGCTGTTTTTT	CASSPGQGRPGELFF	TRBJ2-2	TRBV11-3	TRBD1	NA	15
TGTGCCAGCAGTGAATCGGTGTTACAAGCGACCCAGTACTTC	CASSESVLQATQYF	TRBJ2-5	TRBV25-1	NA	NA	14
TGTGCCAGCAGCCGTTTACCGGGACAGGGAACGAGCAATGAAAAACTGTTTTTT	CASSRLPGQGTSNEKLFF	TRBJ1-4	TRBV4-2	TRBD1	NA	18
TGTGCCAGTAGTAGGCAGGGCTTGAACACTGAAGCTTTCTTT	CASSRQGLNTEAFF	TRBJ1-1	TRBV19	NA	NA	14
TGTGCCAGTAGTATAGCGGGGAGGAGCGGGCGTACGCAGTATTTT	CASSIAGRSGRTQYF	TRBJ2-3	TRBV19	NA	NA	15